The TCR beta chain under discussion was sequenced for a study of T cell responses to AZD1222 COVID-19 vaccine (dated by TCRdb to 2020 to 2022). Turning to the overall study: AZD1222 recipients given second doses at about 4 weeks or at about 12 weeks were pooled, since spike-specific TCR depth and breadth were not found to differ between the two schedules. A total of just over 230 trial participants underwent TCR sequencing, of whom about 210 received two doses of AZD1222 and some 26 received two doses of the MenACWY control vaccine. Trial participants were enrolled by age into 18-55, 56-69 and 70-plus year subgroups, with 148, 28 and 57 TCR-sequenced participants respectively. Points the paper makes about the study in general: Because no day 14 peak-response samples were available, repertoires were characterized only after the peak T cell response. The vaccine-associated CD4 TCRs covered the entire spike protein, and the dominant responses fell in regions 160-218 and 743-854. Participants were mostly white British, with more females than males. The authors suggested clonal diversity may have been underestimated. In the small 56-69-year group, the increase in depth fell short of significance, most likely because of low power. Spike-specific TCR breadth and depth rose significantly after two AZD1222 doses compared with day 0 and with MenACWY recipients. Reportedly, close to half of the unique spike-specific TCRs recognized epitopes lying outside the regions that are mutated in the B.1.351 and B.1.1.7 variants. Conclusions about previously exposed vaccinees were limited because only six or seven AZD1222 recipients were SARS-CoV-2 seropositive at baseline.

The CDR3 regions of human TCRbeta chains were subjected to immunosequencing. In the original analysis: TCRs in the repertoires were matched against a reference library of SARS-CoV-2-specific TCRs that had been generated with the MIRA antigen-specificity platform. Breadth meant the fraction of unique TCRs that were SARS-CoV-2-associated, whereas depth meant the fraction of total T cells that were SARS-CoV-2-associated. Each spike-specific TCR was assigned to its reactive spike region and to a CD4 or CD8 class using the MIRA data. Log10-transformed breadth and depth values were compared by one-way ANOVA with Sidak's multiple comparisons tests. TCRdb carries this immuneACCESS record with in-frame sequences only. Its versions omit some clonotypes, under half of them owing to an unresolved V gene in the studies checked, with the rest unexplained. V and J calls plus clone size are reproduced from that table; the DNA served to infer D and trimming. The sample yields 65,000 to 75,000 clones; roughly four fifths were counted once. The ten largest clones add up to more than 5% of the sample.

The intended sense of this specimen's time point label: baseline before first vaccination. Vaccinee samples came from UK trials COV001 and COV002, including a single-blind randomized controlled phase 2/3 trial of AZD1222 (ChAdOx1 nCoV-19) in healthy adults. For TCRbeta chain sequencing, PBMC samples from trial participants were taken at day 0 and at day 28 after the second dose. With regard to this clone: No antigen is known for it. Nothing much larger sits one base from this clone, and base qualities are not available.

The germline ends are 6 bases apart after V is trimmed by 6 bases and J by 0 bases. The germline V gene (reference sequence) provides CDR1 LNHNV and CDR2 YYDKDF. The CDR3 measures 13 amino acids from cysteine to phenylalanine. The entry retains the CDR3 DNA only, 39 bases that are in frame from base 1. Recombination linked TRBV15 to TRBJ1-3; the D gene assignment is ambiguous. The sequencing here drew on peripheral blood, taken on day 0 of AZD1222 vaccination. The source of this sequence is an adult in good health. The DNA reads as follows: TGTGCCACCAGTCCTCTCTCTGGAAACACCATATATTTT. This is translated as CATSPLSGNTIYF.